The rows below give T cell receptor beta chains drawn from one sample of a study of blood T cell repertoires in COVID-19. The data were produced by immunoSEQ multiplex PCR, yet TCRdb's version contains in-frame clones alone and is incomplete. The sample has about 100,000 clones; 85% are singletons. Material: peripheral blood. These receptors all come from a man aged 60-69 years with acute or convalescent COVID-19. The CDR3 runs from the conserved cysteine through the conserved F or W. D genes are given only for firm matches. Only part of the rows carry a size: once, few, many, or a class if the clone is expanded.

d_call,clone_size,v_call,j_call,cdr3_nt,cdr3_aa
TRBD1,NA,TRBV18,TRBJ2-3,TGTGCCAGCTCACGAGGACAGGGGGTGACAGATACGCAGTATTTT,CASSRGQGVTDTQYF
TRBD1,NA,TRBV30,TRBJ2-7,TGTGCCTGGAACCGGGACAGAAGCTCCTACGAGCAGTACTTC,CAWNRDRSSYEQYF
TRBD1,NA,TRBV18,TRBJ1-2,TGTGCCAGCTCACCCGGACAGGCGGATGGCTACACCTTC,CASSPGQADGYTF
NA,NA,TRBV5-1,TRBJ1-2,TGCGCCAGCAGCCTAAGTGGCGCGGGGGCTAACTATGGCTACACCTTC,CASSLSGAGANYGYTF
TRBD1,once,TRBV9,TRBJ2-5,TGTGCCAGCAGCTTGGACAGGGGAGTGGGGGAGACCCAGTACTTC,CASSLDRGVGETQYF
NA,NA,TRBV7-2,TRBJ1-1,TGTGCCAGCAGGAGCTGGACAGTGAACACTGAAGCTTTCTTT,CASRSWTVNTEAFF
NA,NA,TRBV6-5,TRBJ2-1,TGTGCCAGCAGTCTAACCAATGAGCAGTTCTTC,CASSLTNEQFF
TRBD2,NA,TRBV5-1,TRBJ2-5,TGCGCCAGCAGCTTGGATGGAGTAGCGGGAGTGTTGGAGACCCAGTACTTC,CASSLDGVAGVLETQYF
NA,NA,TRBV29-1,TRBJ1-4,TGCAGCGTTGAGAGCCCGGGGGCAACTAATGAAAAACTGTTTTTT,CSVESPGATNEKLFF
TRBD2,NA,TRBV4-1,TRBJ2-3,TGCGCCAGCAGCCAAGGGGGGAGGGCCGGGACAGATACGCAGTATTTT,CASSQGGRAGTDTQYF
NA,NA,TRBV7-8,TRBJ1-5,TGTGCCAGCAGCCGGCTTCACTCAGAGGGAAATCAGCCCCAGCATTTT,CASSRLHSEGNQPQHF
TRBD1,NA,TRBV10-1,TRBJ2-7,TGCGCCAGCAGTGGGGGGACAGGGGGCTACGAGCAGTACTTC,CASSGGTGGYEQYF
TRBD2,NA,TRBV30,TRBJ2-7,TGTGCCTGGAGTGTAAGCGGGAGGGCCTACGAGCAGTACTTC,CAWSVSGRAYEQYF
NA,NA,TRBV9,TRBJ2-2,TGTGCCAGCAGCGTAGGAGCTAGCGCTCTCACCGGGGAGCTGTTTTTT,CASSVGASALTGELFF
NA,NA,TRBV21-1,TRBJ2-7,TGTGCCAGCAGATGGGCTGGCGAGCAGTACTTC,CASRWAGEQYF
NA,NA,TRBV19,TRBJ2-7,TGTGCCAGTAGTACCCAGGGTATGGGCGAGCAGTACTTC,CASSTQGMGEQYF
NA,NA,TRBV30,TRBJ1-3,TGTGCCTGGAGTGGGACAGTTAGTGGAAACACCATATATTTT,CAWSGTVSGNTIYF